Listed below are T cell receptor beta chains from one sample, sequenced in a study of identical twins. Each CDR3 protein gets one entry after TCRdb re-called the 5' RACE reads with MiXCR. The sample carries approximately 210,000 distinct CDR3 sequences, approximately 15% recorded once. This same sample was also taken into another study, of T cells expressing NK-cell markers.

The specimen was CD8+ T cells sorted from blood. These receptors were obtained from a woman between 18 and 29 years old in good health. The CDR3 runs from the conserved cysteine through the conserved F or W. The D gene is left open where the match is weak. Expanded clones are given a class, and other clones once, few, many or no size at all.

d_call,clone_size,v_call,j_call,cdr3_nt,cdr3_aa
.,few,TRBV6-5,TRBJ2-1,TGTGCCAGCAGTTCCTCTATAGCTGGTGAGCAGTTCTTC,CASSSSIAGEQFF
TRBD1,few,TRBV7-8,TRBJ2-7,TGTGCCAGCAGCTTAGGGACAGGGCACTCCTACGAGCAGTACTTC,CASSLGTGHSYEQYF
TRBD2,.,TRBV13,TRBJ2-5,TGTGCCAGCAGCTTAAACGGGGGGGCGGAGGAGACCCAGTACTTC,CASSLNGGAEETQYF
TRBD2,few,TRBV5-1,TRBJ2-1,TGCGCCAGCAGCTTGGAACTAGCGGGTCTCAATGAGCAGTTCTTC,CASSLELAGLNEQFF
.,.,TRBV29-1,TRBJ2-3,TGCAGCGTTGATATGGACAGCACAGATACGCAGTATTTT,CSVDMDSTDTQYF
TRBD2,few,TRBV4-3,TRBJ2-4,TGCGCCAGCAGCCAAGATACGGGGGGGGCGGAAAACATTCAGTACTTC,CASSQDTGGAENIQYF
TRBD1,few,TRBV19,TRBJ2-1,TGTGCCAGTAGTCCCCGGGACAGGGAGAATGAGCAGTTCTTC,CASSPRDRENEQFF
.,.,TRBV4-1,TRBJ2-7,TGCGCCAGCAGCCAACTGGACGGGTCCTACGAGCAGTACTTC,CASSQLDGSYEQYF
.,few,TRBV14,TRBJ2-5,TGTGCCAGCAGCCCCTACTTGGCGTTGGAGACCCAGTACTTC,CASSPYLALETQYF
.,few,TRBV25-1,TRBJ2-7,TGTGCCAGCATGGCAGGGCTCTACGAGCAGTACTTC,CASMAGLYEQYF
TRBD2,.,TRBV2,TRBJ2-1,TGTGCCAGCAGGTCAGCGGGACCCTACAATGAGCAGTTCTTC,CASRSAGPYNEQFF
.,few,TRBV12-3/TRBV12-4,TRBJ1-1,TGTGCCAGCAGTTGGGGCAGGGAGGAGTTCTTT,CASSWGREEFF
TRBD1,few,TRBV27,TRBJ2-7,TGTGCCAGCTGGACCCTCGGACAGGGGTTATTTGAGCAGTACTTC,CASWTLGQGLFEQYF
.,many,TRBV10-3,TRBJ2-3,TGTGCCTCGGGCGGGGCACCAGATACGCAGTATTTT,CASGGAPDTQYF
TRBD2,.,TRBV6-2/TRBV6-3,TRBJ2-7,TGTGCCAGCGGGACTAGCGGGACAAGGGGATCCTCCTACGAGCAGTACTTC,CASGTSGTRGSSYEQYF
TRBD2,.,TRBV27,TRBJ2-1,TGTGCCAGTTTCGGGTCTAGCGGGAGGATTGAGCAGTTCTTC,CASFGSSGRIEQFF
.,few,TRBV9,TRBJ1-3,TGTGCCAGCAGCGTAGGAAAGGGCGGAAACACCATATATTTT,CASSVGKGGNTIYF
.,few,TRBV6-5,TRBJ2-1,TGTGCCAGCAGTTACGGGGTAGCGGAGGGCCTCTCCTACAATGAGCAGTTCTTC,CASSYGVAEGLSYNEQFF
TRBD1,many,TRBV20-1,TRBJ1-1,TGCAGTGCTGGACAGGGGGCGACTGAAGCTTTCTTT,CSAGQGATEAFF
.,.,TRBV27,TRBJ2-2,TGTGCCAGCAGTGAGTCGGGGGCGAACACCGGGGAGCTGTTTTTT,CASSESGANTGELFF
TRBD2,.,TRBV9,TRBJ2-7,TGTGCCAGCAGCGTAGGGGGACTAGCCTACGAGCAGTACTTC,CASSVGGLAYEQYF
.,.,TRBV6-4,TRBJ2-5,TGTGCCAGCAAGGCATTTGGGACACAGCAAGAGACCCAGTACTTC,CASKAFGTQQETQYF
.,many,TRBV24-1,TRBJ2-1,TGTGCCACCGCGGGCAGCCGAAATGAGCAGTTCTTC,CATAGSRNEQFF
.,few,TRBV10-2,TRBJ2-2,TGCGCCAGCAGTGATGGGGACCACACCGGGGAGCTGTTTTTT,CASSDGDHTGELFF
.,.,TRBV10-3,TRBJ2-3,TGTGCCATCAGTGAGTTATATGAATTAGGCACAGATACGCAGTATTTT,CAISELYELGTDTQYF
.,.,TRBV9,TRBJ2-7,TGTGCCAGCAGCGTAGGCCGGGGGGCGGGGTACGAGCAGTACTTC,CASSVGRGAGYEQYF
.,.,TRBV20-1,TRBJ1-2,TGCAGCACACATTCGAACTATGGCTACACCTTC,CSTHSNYGYTF
TRBD2,many,TRBV10-2,TRBJ2-5,TGCGCCAGCAGTGGCGGACTAGCGGGAGGACAGACCCAGTACTTC,CASSGGLAGGQTQYF
TRBD1,.,TRBV27,TRBJ2-7,TGTGCCAGCAGTTTATTGTCGCAGGGGGTAACTTACGAGCAGTACTTC,CASSLLSQGVTYEQYF
.,.,TRBV5-5,TRBJ2-7,TGTGCCAGCAGCTTGGGGGCAGGGATCCACGAGCAGTACTTC,CASSLGAGIHEQYF
.,.,TRBV9,TRBJ2-7,TGTGCCAGCAGCGCAGCGGGTAGCTCCTACGAGCAGTACTTC,CASSAAGSSYEQYF
.,.,TRBV12-3/TRBV12-4,TRBJ1-1,TGTGCCAGCAGTTTTGGGTTCACTGAAGCTTTCTTT,CASSFGFTEAFF
.,.,TRBV29-1,TRBJ1-1,TGCAGCGTTAGGTGGCCTGAAGCTTTCTTT,CSVRWPEAFF
.,many,TRBV12-3/TRBV12-4,TRBJ1-2,TGTGCCAGCAGTTTTACCCGATATGGCTACACCTTC,CASSFTRYGYTF
.,few,TRBV27,TRBJ2-1,TGTGCCAGCAGTGCCCAGCTTGGTGAGCAGTTCTTC,CASSAQLGEQFF
.,many,TRBV7-9,TRBJ2-3,TGTGCCAGCAGCTTGCACGGCGATACGCAGTATTTT,CASSLHGDTQYF
.,.,TRBV5-4,TRBJ2-1,TGTGCCAGCAGCTTGAAGGGGCCCTACAATGAGCAGTTCTTC,CASSLKGPYNEQFF
.,few,TRBV6-5,TRBJ2-1,TGTGCCAGCAGTTACTCGAGACTGGGAAGCTCCTACAATGAGCAGTTCTTC,CASSYSRLGSSYNEQFF
TRBD1,.,TRBV3-1,TRBJ1-1,TGTGCCAGCAGCCAAGATGAGGGGGCAGGCACTGAAGCTTTCTTT,CASSQDEGAGTEAFF
.,.,TRBV5-5,TRBJ2-1,TGTGCCAGCAGCTTGGTAGGGCCCAGGGATGGCAATGAGCAGTTCTTC,CASSLVGPRDGNEQFF
TRBD2,few,TRBV3-1,TRBJ2-3,TGTGCCAGCAGCCAACTCGCGGGAGGGCGGGCAGATACGCAGTATTTT,CASSQLAGGRADTQYF
.,.,TRBV3-1,TRBJ2-1,TGTGCCACCAGCCAAGCAGGTGGGGCGGACACCTACAATGAGCAGTTCTTC,CATSQAGGADTYNEQFF
.,few,TRBV6-2/TRBV6-3,TRBJ2-5,TGTGCCAGCAGGGACAACCAAGAGACCCAGTACTTC,CASRDNQETQYF
.,few,TRBV7-2,TRBJ2-7,TGTGCCAGCAGCTTCTTGATTGGCTCTTACGAGCAGTACTTC,CASSFLIGSYEQYF
.,few,TRBV5-1,TRBJ2-7,TGCGCCAGCAGCTCACGGGGACGGTATCTCGAGCAGTACTTC,CASSSRGRYLEQYF
.,.,TRBV14,TRBJ1-2,TGTGCCAGCAGCCAAGTCGCCGGGTATGGCTACACCTTC,CASSQVAGYGYTF
.,.,TRBV12-3/TRBV12-4,TRBJ2-1,TGTGCCATAATTAGCGGTAGCTCCTACAATGAGCAGTTCTTC,CAIISGSSYNEQFF
.,.,TRBV11-2,TRBJ2-5,TGTGCCAGCAGCTTATATTCGAGCGGTGAAGAGACCCAGTACTTC,CASSLYSSGEETQYF
.,many,TRBV2,TRBJ1-1,TGTGCCAGCAGTCCCCCTGAAAGGGTCCCCTCTGAAGCTTTCTTT,CASSPPERVPSEAFF
TRBD1,.,TRBV7-9,TRBJ2-1,TGTGCCAGCAGCTTAGCCGGACAGGCGGACAATGAGCAGTTCTTC,CASSLAGQADNEQFF
.,many,TRBV29-1,TRBJ1-4,TGCAGCGTTGAAGATCTTGGGGCGGGGGAGGAAAAACTGTTTTTT,CSVEDLGAGEEKLFF
.,many,TRBV9,TRBJ2-3,TGTGCCAGCAGCCTCAGCTGGGGCGGCGCAGATACGCAGTATTTT,CASSLSWGGADTQYF
TRBD2,many,TRBV9,TRBJ2-3,TGTGCCAGCAGCGTAGGGCTAGCGGAGGGGACTCAGACGCAGTATTTT,CASSVGLAEGTQTQYF
TRBD2,.,TRBV7-6,TRBJ2-1,TGTGCCAGCAGCCCGTTAGCGGGAGCATCATACAATGAGCAGTTCTTC,CASSPLAGASYNEQFF
.,.,TRBV6-1,TRBJ2-3,TGTGCCAGCAGACCCGAGGGGTCCCTTAGCACAGATACGCAGTATTTT,CASRPEGSLSTDTQYF
TRBD2,few,TRBV4-3,TRBJ2-1,TGCGCCAGCAGCCAAGACCCACTAGCGGACAATGAGCAGTTCTTC,CASSQDPLADNEQFF
.,.,TRBV10-2,TRBJ2-7,TGCGCCAGCACCCCAGGAGAGGGGTTAACCTACGAGCAGTACTTC,CASTPGEGLTYEQYF
.,.,TRBV9,TRBJ2-1,TGTGCCAGCAGCCCGGACCGGGGGCCCTATAAAAATGAGCAGTTCTTC,CASSPDRGPYKNEQFF
.,.,TRBV27,TRBJ2-7,TGTGCCAGCAGTTTAGGGCCTAGCATGTACGAGCAGTACTTC,CASSLGPSMYEQYF
.,.,TRBV3-1,TRBJ2-2,TGTGCCAGCAGCCCTTTTTCTAGGCTAGACGGGGAGCTGTTTTTT,CASSPFSRLDGELFF